These 9 T cell receptor beta chains originate from one sample sequenced in a study of T cell repertoires in ileal Crohn's disease. Assay: immunoSEQ multiplex PCR; the TCRdb copy retains only in-frame clones and omits some. The repertoire consists of about 17,000 clones, with under 80% occurring once and the leading ten covering 5.3%. Material: ileal tissue. The receptors shown here come from an adult with Crohn's disease.

V and J are TRBV2 and TRBJ1-5, with D maybe TRBD1 (5 bases). Germline V CDR1 and CDR2: SNHLY, FYNNEI. This CDR3 is built from 14 residues. Trimming stripped 8 bases from V and 0 bases from J, with 11 bases between. The CDR3 DNA sequence: TGTGCCAGCGTAGGACAAAATAGCAATCAGCCCCAGCATTTT. Amino acids: CASVGQNSNQPQHF.

This clone ranks as large. This chain uses TRBV2 with TRBJ2-7; a possible D gene is TRBD1 (5 bases). V was trimmed by 7 bases and J by 0 bases, leaving 16 bases between them. This CDR3 region has 15 residues. Germline CDR1 and CDR2: SNHLY and FYNNEI. CDR3 DNA: TGTGCCAGCAAAATGTACAGTGGGGCCTCCTACGAGCAGTACTTC. Protein sequence: CASKMYSGASYEQYF.

The J gene is TRBJ2-1, the V gene TRBV27; weak D call: TRBD2 (6 bases). Germline loops: CDR1 MNHEY, CDR2 SMNVEV (reference sequence). V was clipped by 2 bases and J by 6 bases, with 8 bases between them. CDR3 size: 13 residues. CDR3 residues: CASSLGGFNEQFF. The CDR3 region has the DNA TGTGCCAGCAGTTTAGGAGGGTTCAATGAGCAGTTCTTC.

This chain connects TRBV4-1 to TRBJ1-2; D is uncertain. V was trimmed by 1 base and J by 4 bases, leaving 7 bases between them. CDR3 size: 13 residues. Per germline, CDR1 MGHRA and CDR2 YSYEKL. The CDR3 spells CASSQVQAYGYTF. The DNA for the CDR3 is TGCGCCAGCAGCCAAGTCCAGGCCTATGGCTACACCTTC.

The V and J genes are TRBV5-6 and TRBJ1-4; D unresolved. CDR1 is SGHDT and CDR2 is YYEEEE in the germline V gene. Trimming shortened V by 4 bases and J by 8 bases, and 18 bases separated the two germline ends. The CDR3 length is 15 residues. Here the CDR3 DNA reads TGTGCCAGCAGCCCTATGAGGGCTGCGAGGGAAAAACTGTTTTTT. This sequence encodes CASSPMRAAREKLFF.

J is TRBJ2-5 and V is TRBV7-2; 9 bases match TRBD1. The junction had 4 bases not matched to a gene; V was cut back by 3 bases and J by 5 bases. Germline V gene lookup returns CDR1 SGHTA and CDR2 FQGNSA. There are 14 residues in the CDR3. CDR3 residues: CASSFNRGLETQYF. As DNA, the CDR3 is TGTGCCAGCAGCTTTAACAGGGGGCTCGAGACCCAGTACTTC. The full variable domain, its missing parts supplied by reference TRBV7-2 and TRBJ2-5, is GAGVSQSPSNKVTEKGKDVELRCDPISGHTALYWYRQSLGQGLEFLIYFQGNSAPDKSGLPSDRFSAERTGGSVSTLTIQRTQQEDSAVYLCASSFNRGLETQYFGPGTRLLVL.

This chain connects TRBV5-5 to TRBJ2-5, with 8 bases aligning to TRBD1. CDR1 is SGHKS, CDR2 YYEKEE, per germline (reference sequence). The CDR3 contains 14 residues. The junction had 3 bases not matched to a gene; V was cut back by 4 bases and J by 1 base. The CDR3 sequence is CASSRGQVQETQYF. CDR3 nucleotide sequence: TGTGCCAGCAGCCGGGGACAGGTCCAAGAGACCCAGTACTTC.

This clone occurred a few times. The chain links TRBV2 to TRBJ1-1, with D uncertain. The CDR3 extends over 13 amino acids. CDR1 is SNHLY and CDR2 is FYNNEI in the germline V gene. Trimming removed 4 bases from V and 2 bases from J, with 8 bases in between. The CDR3 DNA is TGTGCCAGCAGTGGCATAGAAAACACTGAAGCTTTCTTT. As protein: CASSGIENTEAFF.

The chain couples TRBV13 to TRBJ2-7, with 8 bases that match TRBD1. There are 14 residues in the CDR3. The V and J ends lost 6 bases and 2 bases, in that order; junction bases with no gene match: 6. The germline gives CDR1 PRHDT, CDR2 FYEKMQ (reference sequence). DNA of the CDR3: TGTGCCAGCAGAGGACAGGGTGGGCCCTACGAGCAGTACTTC. Protein sequence: CASRGQGGPYEQYF. Variable domain in full (rest from reference TRBV13 and TRBJ2-7): AAGVIQSPRHLIKEKRETATLKCYPIPRHDTVYWYQQGPGQDPQFLISFYEKMQSDKGSIPDRFSAQQFSDYHSELNMSSLELGDSALYFCASRGQGGPYEQYFGPGTRLTVT.